This note documents a single T cell receptor (beta chain) sequence. Relative to the germline gene, one junction end is altered; a read error may explain this. This specimen comes from a study of blood T cell repertoires in COVID-19. Study details: Acute and convalescent COVID-19 samples came from the United States, Italy and Spain.

Sequencing was performed with immunoSEQ multiplex PCR; in TCRdb, only in-frame clones are kept and a portion is missing. This repertoire shows about 350,000 clones, 80% to 90% found once; its top ten account for roughly 5.3%. CDR1 SSHAT and CDR2 FNYEAQ come from the germline V gene (reference sequence). CDR3 length: 14 amino acids. Before being deemed recovered, Cohort 3 donors had two negative PCRs, clearance, or symptom resolution. The clonotype was recovered from a woman under 40 who had recovered from COVID-19. The source material was PBMCs or T cells enriched from blood (not recorded which). The chain couples TRBV7-7 to TRBJ2-5, with D possibly TRBD1 on 6 matching bases. The CDR3 protein is CASSSSTGQETQYF. For the CDR3, the DNA is TGTGCTAGCAGCTCCTCGACAGGCCAAGAGACCCAGTACTTC.